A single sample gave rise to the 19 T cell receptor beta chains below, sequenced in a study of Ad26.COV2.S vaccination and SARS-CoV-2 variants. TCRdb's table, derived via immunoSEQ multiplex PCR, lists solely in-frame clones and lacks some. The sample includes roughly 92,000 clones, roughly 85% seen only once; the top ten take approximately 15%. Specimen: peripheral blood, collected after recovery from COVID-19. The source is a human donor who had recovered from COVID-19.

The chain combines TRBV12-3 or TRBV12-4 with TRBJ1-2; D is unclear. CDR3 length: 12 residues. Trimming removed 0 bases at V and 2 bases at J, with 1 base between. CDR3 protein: CASSLANYGYTF. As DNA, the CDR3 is TGTGCCAGCAGTTTAGCCAACTATGGCTACACCTTC.

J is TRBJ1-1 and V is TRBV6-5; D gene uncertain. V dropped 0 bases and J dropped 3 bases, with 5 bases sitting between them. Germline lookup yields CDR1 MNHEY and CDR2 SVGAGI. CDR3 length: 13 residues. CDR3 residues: CASSYSKYTEAFF. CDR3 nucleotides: TGTGCCAGCAGTTACTCGAAATACACTGAAGCTTTCTTT.

This CDR3 reads CASSVESTVGELFF. The CDR3 DNA reads as TGTGCCAGCAGCGTAGAATCCACCGTCGGGGAGCTGTTTTTT. J is TRBJ2-2 and V is TRBV9; D remains ambiguous. V gave up 0 bases and J gave up 7 bases, with 10 bases separating them. The CDR3 is 14 amino acids. CDR1 is SGDLS, CDR2 YYNGEE, per germline.

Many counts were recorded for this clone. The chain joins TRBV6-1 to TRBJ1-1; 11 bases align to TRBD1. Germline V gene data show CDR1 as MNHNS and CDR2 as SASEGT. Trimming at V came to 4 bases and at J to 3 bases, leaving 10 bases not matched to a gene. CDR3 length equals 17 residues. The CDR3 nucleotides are TGTGCCAGCAGTGCCCAGTTTGGACAGGGGGCCGACACTGAAGCTTTCTTT. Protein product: CASSAQFGQGADTEAFF.

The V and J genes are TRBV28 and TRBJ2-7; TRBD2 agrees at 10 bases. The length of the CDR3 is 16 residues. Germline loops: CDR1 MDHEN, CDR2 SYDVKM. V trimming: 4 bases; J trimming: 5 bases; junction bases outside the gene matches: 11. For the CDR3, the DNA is TGTGCCAGCAGTTCACAAGCGGGAGGGCCTCGGGACGAGCAGTACTTC. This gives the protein CASSSQAGGPRDEQYF.

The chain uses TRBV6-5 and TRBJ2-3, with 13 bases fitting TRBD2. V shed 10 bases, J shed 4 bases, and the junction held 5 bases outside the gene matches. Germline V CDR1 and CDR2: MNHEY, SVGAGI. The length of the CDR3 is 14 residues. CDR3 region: CAIGLAGDADTQYF. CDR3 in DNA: TGTGCCATCGGACTAGCGGGAGACGCAGATACGCAGTATTTT.

The CDR3 protein is CASSSPRLAAGANVLTF. CDR3 sequence (DNA): TGTGCCAGCAGCTCTCCGAGGTTGGCGGCTGGGGCCAACGTCCTGACTTTC. V usage is TRBV11-2 and J usage is TRBJ2-6; D remains unclear. With 4 bases removed from V and 2 bases from J, the gap between germline ends came to 15 bases. This CDR3 has 17 amino acids. Per germline, CDR1 SGHAT and CDR2 FQNNGV.

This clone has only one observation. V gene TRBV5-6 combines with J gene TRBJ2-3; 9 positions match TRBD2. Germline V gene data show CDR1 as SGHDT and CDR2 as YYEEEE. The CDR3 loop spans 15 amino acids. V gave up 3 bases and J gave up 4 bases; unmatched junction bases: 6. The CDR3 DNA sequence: TGTGCCAGCAGCTCCATAGCGGGAGCCCCAGATACGCAGTATTTT. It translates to CASSSIAGAPDTQYF.

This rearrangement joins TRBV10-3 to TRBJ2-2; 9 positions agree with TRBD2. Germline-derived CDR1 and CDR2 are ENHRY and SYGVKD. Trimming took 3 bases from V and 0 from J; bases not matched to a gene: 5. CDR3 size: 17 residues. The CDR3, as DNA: TGTGCCATCAGTGACCCCCGCGGGGGGGCGAACACCGGGGAGCTGTTTTTT. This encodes CAISDPRGGANTGELFF.

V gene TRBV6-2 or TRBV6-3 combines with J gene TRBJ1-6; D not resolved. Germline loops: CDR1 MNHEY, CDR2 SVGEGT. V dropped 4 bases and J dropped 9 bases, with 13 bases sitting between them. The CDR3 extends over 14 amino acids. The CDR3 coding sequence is TGTGCCAGCAGTTTGAACGCCGTGGGTTCACCCCTCCACTTT. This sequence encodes CASSLNAVGSPLHF.

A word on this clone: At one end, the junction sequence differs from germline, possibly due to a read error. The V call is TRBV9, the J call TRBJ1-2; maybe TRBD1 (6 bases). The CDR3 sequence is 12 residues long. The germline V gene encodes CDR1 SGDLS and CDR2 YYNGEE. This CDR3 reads CASSAPWGPRYF. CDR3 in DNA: TGTGCCAGCAGCGCTCCTTGGGGGCCACGATACTTC.

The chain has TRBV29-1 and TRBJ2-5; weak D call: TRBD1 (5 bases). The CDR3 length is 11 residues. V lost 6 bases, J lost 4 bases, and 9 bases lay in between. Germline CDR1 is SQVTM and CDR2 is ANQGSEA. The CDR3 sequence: CSVRQIETQYF. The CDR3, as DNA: TGCAGCGTAAGACAGATAGAGACCCAGTACTTC.

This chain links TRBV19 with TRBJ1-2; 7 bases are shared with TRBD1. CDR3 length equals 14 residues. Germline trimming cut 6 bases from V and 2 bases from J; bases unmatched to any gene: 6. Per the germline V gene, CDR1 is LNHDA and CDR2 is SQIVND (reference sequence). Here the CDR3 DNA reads TGTGCCAGTAGGAGGGGGCGCGACAACTATGGCTACACCTTC. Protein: CASRRGRDNYGYTF.

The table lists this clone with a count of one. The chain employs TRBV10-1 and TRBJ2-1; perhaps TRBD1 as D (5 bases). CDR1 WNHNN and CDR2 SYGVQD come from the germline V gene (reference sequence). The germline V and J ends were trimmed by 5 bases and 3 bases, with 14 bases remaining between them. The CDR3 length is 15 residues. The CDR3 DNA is TGCGCCAGCAGTACAGGTGGGCGAGACTACAATGAGCAGTTCTTC. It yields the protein CASSTGGRDYNEQFF.

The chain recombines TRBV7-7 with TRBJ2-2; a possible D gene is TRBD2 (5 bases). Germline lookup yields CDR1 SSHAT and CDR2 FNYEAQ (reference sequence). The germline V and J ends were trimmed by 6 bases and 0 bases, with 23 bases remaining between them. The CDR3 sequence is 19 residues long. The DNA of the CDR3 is TGTGCCAGCAGTCCTCCATACACCCGAAATAGCGCGAACACCGGGGAGCTGTTTTTT. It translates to CASSPPYTRNSANTGELFF.

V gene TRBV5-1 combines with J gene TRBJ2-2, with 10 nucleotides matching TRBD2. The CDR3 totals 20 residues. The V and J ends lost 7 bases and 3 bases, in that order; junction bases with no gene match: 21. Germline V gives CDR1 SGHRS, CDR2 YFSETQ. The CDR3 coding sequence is TGCGCCAGCCGGGCCGGTGGGTGGCTAGCGGGAGAGCAGTACACCGGGGAGCTGTTTTTT. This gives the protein CASRAGGWLAGEQYTGELFF.

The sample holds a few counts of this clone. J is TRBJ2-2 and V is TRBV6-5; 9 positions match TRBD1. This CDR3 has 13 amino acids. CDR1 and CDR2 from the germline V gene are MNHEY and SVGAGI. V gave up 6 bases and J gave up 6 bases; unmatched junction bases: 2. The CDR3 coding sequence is TGTGCCAGCAGACAGGGGGCGGCCGGGGAGCTGTTTTTT. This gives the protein CASRQGAAGELFF.

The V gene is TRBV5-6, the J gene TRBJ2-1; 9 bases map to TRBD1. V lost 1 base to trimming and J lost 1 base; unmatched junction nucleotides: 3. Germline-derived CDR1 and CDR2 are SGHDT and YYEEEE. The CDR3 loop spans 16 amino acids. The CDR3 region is CASSLWDRASYNEQFF. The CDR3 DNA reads TGTGCCAGCAGCTTGTGGGACAGGGCATCCTACAATGAGCAGTTCTTC.

The CDR3 protein is CASSLAGTQYF. DNA for the CDR3: TGTGCCAGCAGCTTAGCAGGGACCCAGTACTTC. This chain uses TRBV7-2 with TRBJ2-5; D remains ambiguous. The CDR3 totals 11 residues. Trimming left V 0 bases short and J 7 bases short, with 3 bases between. Germline assignment: CDR1 SGHTA and CDR2 FQGNSA.